The 4 T cell receptor beta chains presented below share a single source sample, sequenced in a study of beta chain features in type 1 diabetes. As every portion of the isolated RNA was reverse transcribed, the sequencing read expressed TCRB transcripts. Assay: immunoSEQ multiplex PCR; the TCRdb copy retains only in-frame clones and omits some. The table lists roughly 380,000 clones, around 20% of them singletons. Source material: naive CD4+ T cells from blood. The receptor source for this set is a woman aged 18-29 years in good health.

As concerns this clone: The sample has other DNA sequences that encode this CDR3 too. The genes are TRBV5-4 and TRBJ2-6; TRBD1 might be the D (5 bases). There are 15 residues in the CDR3. V was cut by 4 bases and J by 1 base, with 9 bases left in between. Per germline, CDR1 SGHNT and CDR2 YYREEE (reference sequence). CDR3 in amino acids: CASSRDSSGANVLTF. CDR3 DNA sequence: TGTGCCAGCAGCCGCGACAGTTCTGGGGCCAACGTCCTGACTTTC.

This clone was counted ten times or more. The chain joins TRBV7-9 to TRBJ2-3; tentative D call: TRBD2 (6 bases). The V end lost 3 bases, the J end lost 6 bases, and 10 bases lay between the germline ends. In germline, CDR1 is SEHNR, CDR2 FQNEAQ (reference sequence). The CDR3 contains 13 residues. The CDR3 here is CASSLAGLDTQYF. The CDR3 DNA reads TGTGCCAGCAGCTTGGCGGGGCTTGATACGCAGTATTTT.

The J gene is TRBJ1-6, the V gene TRBV9; D perhaps matches TRBD1 (5 bases). V was shortened by 0 bases and J by 9 bases, with 13 bases between the two germline ends. From germline, CDR1 is SGDLS and CDR2 YYNGEE. The length of the CDR3 is 15 residues. In nucleotides, the CDR3 is TGTGCCAGCAGCGTAGGATTACAGGATCCTTCACCCCTCCACTTT. Translating it yields CASSVGLQDPSPLHF.

This clone has just a few counts. An end of the junction does not agree with germline; a read error may underlie this. The chain is built from TRBV11-2 and TRBJ2-7; maybe TRBD2 (5 bases). The CDR3 is made up of 14 amino acids. Germline values: CDR1 SGHAT, CDR2 FQNNGV. CDR3 nucleotide sequence: TGTGCCAGCAGCATAGAGGCTCGAGCGGACGAGCAGTACTTC. Encoded protein: CASSIEARADEQYF.